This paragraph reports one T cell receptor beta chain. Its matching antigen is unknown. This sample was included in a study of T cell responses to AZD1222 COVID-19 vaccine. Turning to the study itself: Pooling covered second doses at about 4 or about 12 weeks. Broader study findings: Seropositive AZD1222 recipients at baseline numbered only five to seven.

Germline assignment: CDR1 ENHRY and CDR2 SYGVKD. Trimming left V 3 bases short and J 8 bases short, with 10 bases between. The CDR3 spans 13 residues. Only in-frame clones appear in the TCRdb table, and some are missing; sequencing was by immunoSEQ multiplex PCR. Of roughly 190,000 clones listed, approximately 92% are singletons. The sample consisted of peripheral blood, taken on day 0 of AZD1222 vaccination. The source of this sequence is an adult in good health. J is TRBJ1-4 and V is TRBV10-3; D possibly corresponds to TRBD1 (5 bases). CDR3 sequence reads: CAISDREEEKLFF. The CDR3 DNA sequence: TGTGCCATCAGTGACAGGGAGGAAGAAAAACTGTTTTTT.